This is a list of T cell receptor beta chains from one sample in a study of Ad26.COV2.S vaccination and SARS-CoV-2 variants. Measured with immunoSEQ multiplex PCR; TCRdb has only the in-frame clones, and not every one. The profile shows around 500,000 clones, around 89% of them singletons. The sequencing here drew on peripheral blood, taken in a trial of Ad26.COV2.S vaccine versus placebo. Every receptor here comes from a person aged 18-60 years who received the Ad26.COV2.S COVID-19 vaccine or a placebo. Both conserved end residues are part of each CDR3. D genes are given only for firm matches. Part of the rows lack a size; the others show once, few, many or a class for expanded clones.

size,V,D,J,DNA,CDR3
.,TRBV7-9,.,TRBJ1-2,TGTGCCAGCAGCTTAGTACACATCCCCGATGGCTACACCTTC,CASSLVHIPDGYTF
.,TRBV5-1,.,TRBJ1-1,TGCGCCAGCAGCCCAGGACAAGCACTGAACGCTGAAGCTTTCTTT,CASSPGQALNAEAFF
.,TRBV6-5,.,TRBJ1-1,TGTGCCAGCAGTTACGGGGGGGCGCCTCTAAACACTGAAGCTTTCTTT,CASSYGGAPLNTEAFF
.,TRBV25-1,TRBD2,TRBJ2-3,TGTGCCAGCAGCCCGGTTACCGGGAGGGCCTTAGATACGCAGTATTTT,CASSPVTGRALDTQYF
.,TRBV3-1/TRBV3-2,TRBD2,TRBJ2-7,TGTGCCAGCAGCCAATGGGAGGGTTACGAGCAGTACTTC,CASSQWEGYEQYF
few,TRBV5-1,.,TRBJ2-1,TGCGCCAGCAGCCGCCGGGTCCCCTCCTACAATGAGCAGTTCTTC,CASSRRVPSYNEQFF
once,TRBV19,.,TRBJ1-5,TGTGCCAGTAACCTGGGGCATCAGCCCCAGCATTTT,CASNLGHQPQHF
.,TRBV7-6,.,TRBJ2-1,TGTGCCAGCAGCTTATCGGTAGTTGCGGGTCGATATAATGAGCAGTTCTTC,CASSLSVVAGRYNEQFF
.,TRBV6-5,TRBD1,TRBJ1-6,TGTGCCAGCAGCCGAGAACAGGGGCTTAATTCACCCCTCCACTTT,CASSREQGLNSPLHF
.,TRBV18,.,TRBJ2-2,TGTGCCAGCTCACCTCGGGTCGACACCGGGGAGCTGTTTTTT,CASSPRVDTGELFF
once,TRBV6-2/TRBV6-3,.,TRBJ2-1,TGTGCCAGCAGCCCCCTGTTTGGGGAAACCGTGCAGTTCTTC,CASSPLFGETVQFF
.,TRBV7-2,.,TRBJ1-5,TGTGCCAGCAGCTTAGACGCAGTAGTAAATCAGCCCCAGCATTTT,CASSLDAVVNQPQHF
.,TRBV6-2/TRBV6-3,.,TRBJ2-1,TGTGCCAGCAGTTACGGAGGAGACTACAATGAGCAGTTCTTC,CASSYGGDYNEQFF
.,TRBV5-1,TRBD1,TRBJ1-1,TGCGCCAGCAGCGGGGGGACAGGCGGCTACGCTGAAGCTTTCTTT,CASSGGTGGYAEAFF
.,TRBV19,.,TRBJ1-1,TGTGCCAGTAGTACGGAACGGACAGTGAACACTGAAGCTTTCTTT,CASSTERTVNTEAFF
few,TRBV27,TRBD1,TRBJ1-1,TGTGCCAGCAGTTTCGTTGGGACAGGGAGGATGAACACTGAAGCTTTCTTT,CASSFVGTGRMNTEAFF
.,TRBV15,.,TRBJ2-3,TGTGCCACCAGCAGAGTAGGACAAGACACAGATACGCAGTATTTT,CATSRVGQDTDTQYF
.,TRBV2,.,TRBJ1-1,TGTGCCAGCAATAAACAGGGATTGAACACTGAAGCTTTCTTT,CASNKQGLNTEAFF